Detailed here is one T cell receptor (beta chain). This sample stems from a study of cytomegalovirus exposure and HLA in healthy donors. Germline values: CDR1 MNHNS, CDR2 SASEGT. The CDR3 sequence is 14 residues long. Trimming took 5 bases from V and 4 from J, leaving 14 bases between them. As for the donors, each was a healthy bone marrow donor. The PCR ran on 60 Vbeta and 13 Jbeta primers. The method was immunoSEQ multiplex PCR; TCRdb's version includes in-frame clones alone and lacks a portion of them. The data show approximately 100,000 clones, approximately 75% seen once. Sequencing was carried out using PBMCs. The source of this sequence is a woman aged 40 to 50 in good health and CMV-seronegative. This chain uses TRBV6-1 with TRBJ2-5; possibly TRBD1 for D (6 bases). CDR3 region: CASSPDRFGETQYF. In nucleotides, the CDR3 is TGTGCCAGCAGTCCCGACAGGTTCGGAGAGACCCAGTACTTC.